The 3 T cell receptor beta chains reported below all come from one sample, sequenced in a study of blood T cell repertoires in COVID-19 (dated by TCRdb to between 2020 and 2021). Receptor amplification or capture employed the immunoSEQ multiplex PCR assay. Not all clones reach the TCRdb copy of this immuneACCESS table, which keeps in-frame sequences only. Checked studies attribute under half of the gap to unresolved V genes and leave the rest unexplained. The sample data list approximately 190,000 clones, and approximately 86% of these were observed just once. The top ten clonotypes cover just under 25% of the sample. Sample: PBMCs or T cells enriched from blood (not recorded which). These TCRs come from a woman aged 40 to 50 in a cohort exposed to, infected with or recovered from COVID-19 (not recorded which).

V usage is TRBV12-5 and J usage is TRBJ1-2; 7 positions match TRBD1. Germline CDR1 LGHNT, CDR2 FRNRAP. V lost 1 base to trimming and J lost 1 base; unmatched junction nucleotides: 6. The CDR3 consists of 16 residues. The CDR3 region has the DNA TGTGCTAGTGGTTTGGCCGGGACAGATTATAACTATGGCTACACCTTC. This sequence encodes CASGLAGTDYNYGYTF.

The rearrangement links TRBV19 to TRBJ1-2; 8 nucleotides agree with TRBD1. V shed 6 bases, J shed 0 bases, and the junction held 6 bases outside the gene matches. Germline loops: CDR1 LNHDA, CDR2 SQIVND (reference sequence). There are 15 residues in the CDR3. CDR3 nucleotide sequence: TGTGCCAGTAGCCAACGACAGGGGTCTAACTATGGCTACACCTTC. Its translation: CASSQRQGSNYGYTF.

The rearrangement joins TRBV25-1 to TRBJ2-2, with 8 bases identical to TRBD1. Germline-derived CDR1 and CDR2 are MGHDK and SYGVNS. The V segment lost 4 bases and the J segment 8 bases; nucleotides outside the gene matches: 6. The CDR3 is 14 residues long. DNA for the CDR3: TGTGCCAGCAGTGGGGCAGGGGGCCCGGGGGAGCTGTTTTTT. The encoded protein is CASSGAGGPGELFF.